These 17 T cell receptor beta chains were sequenced from one sample in a study of blood T cell repertoires in COVID-19. Clones were sequenced by immunoSEQ multiplex PCR, and TCRdb holds only the in-frame ones, with some missing. The profile shows some 83,000 clones, approximately 80% of them singletons. The sequencing input was peripheral blood. The receptors were sampled from a man in his forties or fifties with acute or convalescent COVID-19.

This clone showed up just once. The rearrangement joins TRBV7-9 to TRBJ2-3; TRBD2 aligns across 9 bases. The ends lost 4 bases at V and 5 bases at J; junction bases unmatched: 7. The V gene's germline CDR1 is SEHNR and CDR2 FQNEAQ (reference sequence). The CDR3 is 15 amino acids. The CDR3 is CASSSIAGVRDTQYF. The CDR3 DNA follows: TGTGCCAGCAGCTCTATAGCGGGAGTAAGAGATACGCAGTATTTT.

Concerning this clone: Mismatch with germline at one junction end may stem from a read error. The CDR3 nucleotides read TGCAGTACTAGTCCGGGACAGGGTGGCTACACCTTC. It specifies CSTSPGQGGYTF. The gene calls are TRBV20-1 and TRBJ1-2; TRBD1 agrees at 9 bases. Germline CDR1 is DFQATT and CDR2 is SNEGSKA (reference sequence). This CDR3 spans 12 amino acids.

The CDR3 DNA sequence: TGTGCCAGCAGTTCTAATTCACAGGGGGGAGTCTATAATTCACCCCTCCACTTT. It encodes CASSSNSQGGVYNSPLHF. V gene TRBV28 combines with J gene TRBJ1-6; 8 bases align to TRBD1. Unmatched junction bases numbered 11, after V lost 4 bases and J lost 3 bases. Germline V gives CDR1 MDHEN, CDR2 SYDVKM. This CDR3 has 18 amino acids.

The chain combines TRBV7-7 with TRBJ2-5, with 10 bases that match TRBD1. V shed 3 bases and J 5 bases; nucleotides not matched to a gene: 6. This CDR3 has 15 amino acids. CDR1 and CDR2 from the germline V gene are SSHAT and FNYEAQ (reference sequence). CDR3 loop: CASSLGTGVGETQYF. Here the CDR3 DNA reads TGTGCCAGCAGCTTGGGGACAGGGGTTGGGGAGACCCAGTACTTC.

This chain joins TRBV28 and TRBJ2-1; TRBD1 might be the D (7 bases). Germline V gene sequence: CDR1 MDHEN, CDR2 SYDVKM. This CDR3 is built from 16 residues. Trimming stripped 7 bases from V and 7 bases from J, with 23 bases between. The CDR3 region is CASTNPGAGGWNEQFF. In nucleotides, the CDR3 is TGTGCCAGCACTAATCCGGGGGCAGGGGGTTGGAATGAGCAGTTCTTC. Drawing the rest from reference TRBV28 and TRBJ2-1, the complete variable domain is DVKVTQSSRYLVKRTGEKVFLECVQDMDHENMFWYRQDPGLGLRLIYFSYDVKMKEKGDIPEGYSVSREKKERFSLILESASTNQTSMYLCASTNPGAGGWNEQFFGPGTRLTVL.

The chain employs TRBV7-8 and TRBJ1-4; weak D call: TRBD1 (6 bases). Germline lookup yields CDR1 SGHVS and CDR2 FQNEAQ. Deletions cut 5 bases from V and 7 bases from J, with 20 bases between. The CDR3 length is 16 residues. CDR3: CASSPASTGYGEKLFF. The DNA of the CDR3 is TGTGCCAGCAGCCCGGCCTCAACAGGGTACGGTGAAAAACTGTTTTTT.

The chain combines TRBV6-5 with TRBJ1-2, with D maybe TRBD1 (6 bases). The germline V and J ends were trimmed by 5 bases and 8 bases, with 21 bases remaining between them. This CDR3 spans 15 amino acids. Germline CDR1 and CDR2: MNHEY and SVGAGI. CDR3 in amino acids: CASSPPSEGEGGYTF. In nucleotides, the CDR3 is TGTGCCAGCAGTCCACCCTCAGAGGGGGAGGGGGGCTACACCTTC.

The chain combines TRBV27 with TRBJ2-2, with TRBD2 as a possible D gene (6 bases). The V and J ends lost 0 bases and 3 bases respectively, with 8 bases between them. Germline lookup yields CDR1 MNHEY and CDR2 SMNVEV (reference sequence). This CDR3 spans 15 amino acids. The CDR3, as DNA: TGTGCCAGCAGTTTATCCAGCGGGTACACCGGGGAGCTGTTTTTT. Translating gives CASSLSSGYTGELFF.

V gene TRBV5-1 combines with J gene TRBJ1-1; D gene ambiguous. V lost 4 bases to trimming and J lost 4 bases, with 8 bases between them. Germline V gene data show CDR1 as SGHRS and CDR2 as YFSETQ. This CDR3 is 12 amino acids long. CDR3 amino acids: CASSEGSTEAFF. In DNA, the CDR3 is TGCGCCAGCAGCGAGGGTTCCACTGAAGCTTTCTTT.

V and J are TRBV10-3 and TRBJ2-2; 14 bases match TRBD2. Trimming at V came to 5 bases and at J to 3 bases, leaving 5 bases not matched to a gene. This CDR3 has 17 residues. CDR1 and CDR2 (germline): ENHRY, SYGVKD. CDR3 region: CAISSGLAGVDTGELFF. CDR3 bases: TGTGCCATCAGTTCGGGACTAGCGGGAGTGGACACCGGGGAGCTGTTTTTT.

V is TRBV5-1 and J is TRBJ1-4; TRBD1 matches at 8 bases. The CDR3 loop spans 14 amino acids. The V and J ends lost 2 bases and 8 bases, in that order; junction bases with no gene match: 5. Germline assignment: CDR1 SGHRS and CDR2 YFSETQ. In DNA, the CDR3 is TGCGCCAGCAGCTTCGACAGGGGTAGAGAAAAACTGTTTTTT. Protein product: CASSFDRGREKLFF. Variable domain in full (rest from reference TRBV5-1 and TRBJ1-4): KAGVTQTPRYLIKTRGQQVTLSCSPISGHRSVSWYQQTPGQGLQFLFEYFSETQRNKGNFPGRFSGRQFSNSRSEMNVSTLELGDSALYLCASSFDRGREKLFFGSGTQLSVL.

V and J are TRBV10-3 and TRBJ1-1, with D uncertain. Germline lookup yields CDR1 ENHRY and CDR2 SYGVKD. The V and J ends lost 4 bases and 0 bases respectively, with 6 bases between them. This CDR3 is 13 amino acids long. The CDR3 here is CAISVELNTEAFF. CDR3 nucleotide sequence: TGTGCCATCAGTGTGGAGTTGAACACTGAAGCTTTCTTT.

The CDR3 DNA follows: TGTGCCACCAGTGAACAAACCGCCCGGGACACCGAGCAGTACTTC. This gives the protein CATSEQTARDTEQYF. The V and J genes are TRBV24-1 and TRBJ2-7; D possibly corresponds to TRBD1 (6 bases). Germline values: CDR1 KGHDR, CDR2 SFDVKD. V was pared by 4 bases and J by 6 bases, with 18 bases between. This CDR3 comprises 15 residues.

This chain links TRBV9 with TRBJ1-1, with TRBD1 as a possible D gene (6 bases). The germline V gene encodes CDR1 SGDLS and CDR2 YYNGEE. This CDR3 has 12 amino acids. V shed 3 bases and J shed 5 bases, with 8 bases lying between them. CDR3 loop: CASSAQGTEAFF. The CDR3 DNA reads as TGTGCCAGCAGCGCTCAGGGGACTGAAGCTTTCTTT.

For this clone: Compared with germline, one end of the junction differs, possibly owing to a read error. This chain links TRBV6-5 with TRBJ2-1; 9 nucleotides line up with TRBD1. The CDR3 covers 13 residues. CDR1 and CDR2 (germline): MNHEY, SVGAGI. The CDR3 is CASLSQLGTGWLF. The CDR3 coding sequence is TGTGCCAGCCTCAGCCAACTCGGGACAGGGTGGCTCTTC.

The genes are TRBV7-7 and TRBJ1-4; the D is unclear. In germline, CDR1 is SSHAT, CDR2 FNYEAQ (reference sequence). With 5 bases removed from V and 2 bases from J, the gap between germline ends came to 12 bases. This CDR3 contains 15 residues. CDR3 DNA: TGTGCCAGCAGCCCTGGCAGGCGTACTAATGAAAAACTGTTTTTT. This translates into CASSPGRRTNEKLFF.

The rearrangement uses TRBV29-1 and TRBJ2-1, with a possible D match to TRBD2 (5 bases). Germline lookup yields CDR1 SQVTM and CDR2 ANQGSEA. The CDR3 consists of 13 residues. The V and J ends lost 7 bases and 10 bases respectively, with 20 bases between them. CDR3 protein: CSAAPPTTREQFF. CDR3 coding DNA: TGCAGCGCCGCCCCACCGACTACCCGGGAGCAGTTCTTC.